The 18 T cell receptor beta chains below were found in one sample sequenced in a study of shared clonotypes between healthy human individuals. The repertoire was sequenced with immunoSEQ multiplex PCR; TCRdb's copy has only in-frame clones and lacks some. In the table there are about 2.1 million clones, around 93% of which are singletons. Cells designated naive CD8 were CD45RO-negative and were positively selected for CCR7, with terminally differentiated effector memory CD45RA+ cells excluded. Sequencing used naive CD8+ T cells from PBMCs. These receptors all come from a man between 18 and 35 years old in good health. Some clones in this sample may be carry-over from other donors' samples.

The CDR3 DNA sequence: TGTGCCAGCAGCCAAGATCTGGAGGGGTTGAACACTGAAGCTTTCTTT. Translating gives CASSQDLEGLNTEAFF. The chain couples TRBV4-2 to TRBJ1-1, with D possibly matching TRBD1 (5 bases). Trimming pared 0 bases from V and 0 bases from J, leaving 11 bases between. The CDR3 spans 16 residues. Germline-derived CDR1 and CDR2 are LGHNA and YNFKEQ.

The genes are TRBV29-1 and TRBJ2-1; 10 nucleotides line up with TRBD2. The J segment lost 9 bases and the V segment lost 3 bases, leaving 11 bases of the junction unmatched. Per germline, CDR1 SQVTM and CDR2 ANQGSEA. This CDR3 region has 15 residues. The CDR3 sequence: CSVEATGTSVGEQFF. The CDR3 region has the DNA TGCAGCGTTGAGGCCACCGGGACTAGCGTTGGTGAGCAGTTCTTC.

The sample holds one count of this clone. V and J are TRBV28 and TRBJ2-3, with TRBD2 matching over 10 bases. V trimming: 6 bases; J trimming: 5 bases; junction bases outside the gene matches: 11. The CDR3 is made up of 16 amino acids. CDR1 and CDR2 (germline): MDHEN, SYDVKM. The CDR3 nucleotides are TGTGCCAGCAGCCCCCTAGCGGGAGACCGACGAGATACGCAGTATTTT. Protein: CASSPLAGDRRDTQYF.

The V and J genes are TRBV5-4 and TRBJ1-5, with D hard to call. Germline-derived CDR1 and CDR2 are SGHNT and YYREEE (reference sequence). The CDR3 contains 14 residues. The germline V and J ends were trimmed by 0 bases and 5 bases, with 9 bases remaining between them. The CDR3 nucleotides are TGTGCCAGCAGCTTGGATAACAGCGATCAGCCCCAGCATTTT. Amino acids: CASSLDNSDQPQHF.

The chain uses TRBV18 and TRBJ1-3; 8 bases are shared with TRBD1. Germline V gene lookup returns CDR1 KGHSH and CDR2 LQKENI. The CDR3 runs to 19 residues. Trimming cost V 4 bases and J 0 bases; bases outside gene matches: 14. The CDR3 spells CASSRPGTGFPSSGNTIYF. The CDR3, as DNA: TGTGCCAGCTCACGTCCCGGGACAGGTTTCCCGAGCTCTGGAAACACCATATATTTT.

In nucleotides, the CDR3 is TGCGCCAGCAGCCTACAGGGACGGGACACAGATACGCAGTATTTT. Encoded protein: CASSLQGRDTDTQYF. This chain uses TRBV4-1 with TRBJ2-3; D might be TRBD1 (6 bases). V was shortened by 4 bases and J by 2 bases, with 13 bases between the two germline ends. This CDR3 is built from 15 residues. Germline V gives CDR1 MGHRA, CDR2 YSYEKL.

The chain carries TRBV7-9 and TRBJ2-1; possibly TRBD2 for D (6 bases). Germline CDR1 SEHNR, CDR2 FQNEAQ (reference sequence). The V end lost 4 bases, the J end lost 5 bases, and 18 bases lay between the germline ends. This CDR3 region has 16 residues. The chain's CDR3 is CASSSRPEGSDNEQFF. DNA of the CDR3: TGTGCCAGCAGCTCCCGGCCGGAGGGAAGTGACAATGAGCAGTTCTTC.

V usage is TRBV7-6 and J usage is TRBJ2-5; D is ambiguous. This CDR3 is built from 14 residues. Germline CDR1 SGHVS, CDR2 FNYEAQ. V was shortened by 4 bases and J by 7 bases, with 16 bases between the two germline ends. The CDR3 nucleotides read TGTGCCAGCAGCTCGGACCTAAGGCCGGGGACCCAGTACTTC. Translation: CASSSDLRPGTQYF.

The chain uses TRBV28 and TRBJ1-1; D remains unclear. The CDR3 is 15 amino acids. CDR1 is MDHEN, CDR2 SYDVKM, per germline. V shed 4 bases and J shed 0 bases, with 12 bases lying between them. The CDR3 bases are TGTGCCAGCAGTTGGTTCAATGAGTTGAACACTGAAGCTTTCTTT. Translated: CASSWFNELNTEAFF.

The chain uses TRBV19 and TRBJ2-2; 7 bases are a match to TRBD1. Germline V gene sequence: CDR1 LNHDA, CDR2 SQIVND (reference sequence). The CDR3 runs to 13 residues. The V and J ends lost 5 bases and 7 bases, in that order; junction bases with no gene match: 4. In DNA, the CDR3 is TGTGCCAGTAGTCCAGGGGGTATCGGGGAGCTGTTTTTT. Translation: CASSPGGIGELFF.

The chain is built from TRBV28 and TRBJ1-5; possible D gene TRBD1, 5 bases. Trimming cost V 5 bases and J 1 base, with 9 bases left between them. This CDR3 contains 14 residues. Germline CDR1 and CDR2: MDHEN and SYDVKM. The CDR3 here is CASSEGRSNQPQHF. The CDR3 DNA reads as TGTGCCAGCAGTGAGGGACGGAGCAATCAGCCCCAGCATTTT.

The V call is TRBV7-2, the J call TRBJ2-7; 7 bases line up with TRBD1. Unmatched junction bases numbered 2, after V lost 2 bases and J lost 1 base. CDR3 length equals 14 residues. Germline V gene lookup returns CDR1 SGHTA and CDR2 FQGNSA. CDR3 in DNA: TGTGCCAGCAGCTTAACGGACAGGTCCTACGAGCAGTACTTC. Protein: CASSLTDRSYEQYF.

V gene TRBV6-1 combines with J gene TRBJ1-2; TRBD1 agrees at 10 bases. The CDR3 has 13 residues. The ends lost 5 bases at V and 8 bases at J; junction bases unmatched: 5. The V gene's germline CDR1 is MNHNS and CDR2 SASEGT. CDR3 residues: CASSRQGARGYTF. The CDR3 region has the DNA TGTGCCAGCAGTAGACAGGGGGCGCGCGGCTACACCTTC.

V gene TRBV9 combines with J gene TRBJ2-1; no reliable D call. Germline V lookup: CDR1 SGDLS, CDR2 YYNGEE. V lost 0 bases, J lost 5 bases, and 9 bases lay in between. This CDR3 is 14 amino acids long. Here the CDR3 DNA reads TGTGCCAGCAGCGTAGGAGATAGGGACAATGAGCAGTTCTTC. Translating it yields CASSVGDRDNEQFF.

The chain employs TRBV7-2 and TRBJ2-3; D gene unclear. In germline, CDR1 is SGHTA, CDR2 FQGNSA. The CDR3 has 18 residues. Trimming left V 1 base short and J 1 base short, with 18 bases between. CDR3 loop: CASSLESRPWMGTDTQYF. The CDR3 DNA sequence: TGTGCCAGCAGCTTAGAGAGCCGGCCCTGGATGGGCACAGATACGCAGTATTTT. The complete variable domain, with remaining parts taken from reference TRBV7-2 and TRBJ2-3, reads GAGVSQSPSNKVTEKGKDVELRCDPISGHTALYWYRQSLGQGLEFLIYFQGNSAPDKSGLPSDRFSAERTGGSVSTLTIQRTQQEDSAVYLCASSLESRPWMGTDTQYFGPGTRLTVL.

The table lists this clone with a count of one. The gene calls are TRBV4-1 and TRBJ1-1; D unresolved. CDR3 length: 16 residues. CDR1 is MGHRA, CDR2 YSYEKL, per germline. The V and J ends lost 1 base and 5 bases respectively, with 17 bases between them. This chain's CDR3 is CASSQARTDRWTEAFF. Here the CDR3 DNA reads TGCGCCAGCAGCCAAGCCCGGACGGACCGATGGACTGAAGCTTTCTTT.

This chain uses TRBV5-6 with TRBJ2-7, with a tentative D call TRBD1 (5 bases). Germline CDR1 reads SGHDT; CDR2 reads YYEEEE. V was clipped by 4 bases and J by 3 bases, with 20 bases between them. The CDR3 loop spans 16 amino acids. CDR3 coding DNA: TGTGCCAGCAGCCAATACCGTTCAGACAGATTCTACGAGCAGTACTTC. This codes for CASSQYRSDRFYEQYF.

The J gene is TRBJ2-1, the V gene TRBV11-2, with 12 bases identical to TRBD2. The CDR3 loop spans 16 amino acids. With 4 bases clipped from V and 6 bases from J, the junction kept 7 bases outside the gene matches. Germline V lookup: CDR1 SGHAT, CDR2 FQNNGV. The CDR3 coding sequence is TGTGCCAGCAGCTACCCGACTAGCGGGAGACCCAATGAGCAGTTCTTC. Translation gives CASSYPTSGRPNEQFF.